The rows below give T cell receptor beta chains drawn from one sample of a study of CD8+ T cells in alopecia areata. Clones were sequenced by immunoSEQ multiplex PCR, and TCRdb holds only the in-frame ones, with some missing. The sample contains 140,000 or so clones, around 51% of which appear only once. Sequences were derived from CD4+ T cells sorted from blood, sampled at week 0. These receptors came from a human donor with alopecia areata. CDR3s include the opening cysteine and the closing phenylalanine or tryptophan. Clone size is given for some rows only: seen once, a few or many times, or a class if the clone is expanded.

abundance: few; v_gene: TRBV7-2; j_gene: TRBJ2-7; CDR3aa: CASSSREGGRYEQYF
abundance: -; v_gene: TRBV5-1; j_gene: TRBJ1-1; CDR3aa: CASSLGQLMNTEAFF
abundance: -; v_gene: TRBV7-2; j_gene: TRBJ2-1; CDR3aa: CASSLFPWQIEQFF
abundance: -; v_gene: TRBV25-1; j_gene: TRBJ2-5; CDR3aa: CASSDIAGGMLEQYF
abundance: few; v_gene: TRBV27; j_gene: TRBJ2-7; CDR3aa: CASSLTHLSYEQYF
abundance: -; v_gene: TRBV5-1; j_gene: TRBJ2-2; CDR3aa: CASSLVARDTGELFF
abundance: once; v_gene: TRBV20-1; j_gene: TRBJ2-4; CDR3aa: CSASSQRIQYF
abundance: -; v_gene: TRBV28; j_gene: TRBJ2-5; CDR3aa: CASTTPLGDQETQYF
abundance: -; v_gene: TRBV18; j_gene: TRBJ1-2; CDR3aa: CASSPIHRDYGYTF
abundance: few; v_gene: TRBV5-4; j_gene: TRBJ2-5; CDR3aa: CASSLPGRKETQYF
abundance: -; v_gene: TRBV7-2; j_gene: TRBJ2-1; CDR3aa: CASSSRTNEQFF
abundance: -; v_gene: TRBV7-2; j_gene: TRBJ2-5; CDR3aa: CASSLIGTQYF
abundance: -; v_gene: TRBV29-1; j_gene: TRBJ1-3; CDR3aa: CSVEDRLSGNTIYF
abundance: -; v_gene: TRBV5-4; j_gene: TRBJ2-1; CDR3aa: CARSLAGGNEQFF
abundance: few; v_gene: TRBV19; j_gene: TRBJ1-2; CDR3aa: CASQRWSGYGYTF
abundance: -; v_gene: TRBV4-1; j_gene: TRBJ2-3; CDR3aa: CASSPGLEDTQYF
abundance: -; v_gene: TRBV11-3; j_gene: TRBJ2-5; CDR3aa: CASSLGGRGSMEETQYF
abundance: -; v_gene: TRBV13; j_gene: TRBJ2-1; CDR3aa: CASSSYWRESFSPGQFF
abundance: -; v_gene: TRBV29-1; j_gene: TRBJ2-2; CDR3aa: CSVEAGRGAGELFF
abundance: -; v_gene: TRBV2; j_gene: TRBJ2-7; CDR3aa: CASRESSYEQYF
abundance: -; v_gene: TRBV30; j_gene: TRBJ2-7; CDR3aa: CAWSWDRYATRYF
abundance: -; v_gene: TRBV27; j_gene: TRBJ2-6; CDR3aa: CASSFRYGAGANVLTF
abundance: -; v_gene: TRBV7-2; j_gene: TRBJ1-1; CDR3aa: CASSLAPGTGEAFF
abundance: -; v_gene: TRBV2; j_gene: TRBJ1-2; CDR3aa: CASRAGGTDYGYTF
abundance: -; v_gene: TRBV25-1; j_gene: TRBJ2-2; CDR3aa: CASSPITPNTGELFF
abundance: -; v_gene: TRBV4-1; j_gene: TRBJ2-4; CDR3aa: CASSQSGGGNIQYF
abundance: few; v_gene: TRBV5-1; j_gene: TRBJ2-7; CDR3aa: CASSLVGLAGVGEQYF
abundance: -; v_gene: TRBV2; j_gene: TRBJ1-1; CDR3aa: CASSEIGQGGEAFF
abundance: -; v_gene: TRBV30; j_gene: TRBJ1-1; CDR3aa: CALSRFGVNTEAFF
abundance: few; v_gene: TRBV2; j_gene: TRBJ1-4; CDR3aa: CASGLGTTNEKLFF
abundance: -; v_gene: TRBV5-1; j_gene: TRBJ2-5; CDR3aa: CASSSGLAVGETQYF
abundance: few; v_gene: TRBV12-5; j_gene: TRBJ2-1; CDR3aa: CASSPALIRGYNEQFF
abundance: once; v_gene: TRBV27; j_gene: TRBJ2-2; CDR3aa: CASSSSGRTGELFF
abundance: -; v_gene: TRBV29-1; j_gene: TRBJ2-7; CDR3aa: CSVVGTGEEQYF
abundance: once; v_gene: TRBV28; j_gene: TRBJ2-7; CDR3aa: CASSQLLQYF
abundance: -; v_gene: TRBV5-1; j_gene: TRBJ1-1; CDR3aa: CASSLFGVTEAFF
abundance: few; v_gene: TRBV18; j_gene: TRBJ1-1; CDR3aa: CASSPLGANTEAFF
abundance: -; v_gene: TRBV5-1; j_gene: TRBJ2-7; CDR3aa: CASSLPSARSNEQYF
abundance: -; v_gene: TRBV6-5; j_gene: TRBJ2-7; CDR3aa: CASRTVKMSNEQYF
abundance: few; v_gene: TRBV2; j_gene: TRBJ2-2; CDR3aa: CATIRGTTTNTGELFF
abundance: -; v_gene: TRBV11-2; j_gene: TRBJ2-5; CDR3aa: CASSQGAGGLQETQYF
abundance: -; v_gene: TRBV30; j_gene: TRBJ2-7; CDR3aa: CAWTLGLAGYNEQYF
abundance: -; v_gene: TRBV30; j_gene: TRBJ2-3; CDR3aa: CAWSVPASGADTQYF
abundance: -; v_gene: TRBV5-1; j_gene: TRBJ2-7; CDR3aa: CASSLRTGGSHEQYF
abundance: few; v_gene: TRBV5-1; j_gene: TRBJ2-7; CDR3aa: CASSLVAGELEQYF
abundance: -; v_gene: TRBV5-1; j_gene: TRBJ2-7; CDR3aa: CASSLMDVEEQYF
abundance: -; v_gene: TRBV6-1; j_gene: TRBJ2-1; CDR3aa: CASSPVKLPEQFF
abundance: few; v_gene: TRBV29-1; j_gene: TRBJ2-3; CDR3aa: CSVAQAWGTDTQYF